This T cell receptor beta chain stems from a study of PD-L1 blockade in urothelial cancer. Study-wide background: Each participant's history included 0 to 3 prior chemotherapy regimens. The researchers analyzed blood 3 weeks (second dose) and 6 weeks after treatment start. Peripheral blood specimens exhibited a median yield of about 140,000 T cells.

Time point here: peripheral blood 6 weeks after treatment start. The germline CDR1 and CDR2 sequences are LNHNV and YYDKDF (reference sequence). J was trimmed by 3 bases and V by 3 bases; bases with no gene match: 10. CDR3 length: 16 residues. TCRdb's copy holds only in-frame clones and misses some; the assay was immunoSEQ multiplex PCR. The data show fewer than 90,000 clones, approximately 90% seen once. J is TRBJ2-7 and V is TRBV15, with 8 nucleotides matching TRBD2. The sequenced sample was PBMCs, obtained around atezolizumab (anti-PD-L1) treatment. The sequence came from an elderly woman with urothelial cancer. This CDR3 reads CATSSGGLAGYYEQYF. As DNA, the CDR3 is TGTGCCACCAGCAGTGGCGGCCTAGCGGGTTACTACGAGCAGTACTTC.